These 24 T cell receptor beta chains were all obtained from the same sample, sequenced in a study of shared clonotypes between healthy human individuals. Clones were read by immunoSEQ multiplex PCR, and TCRdb kept only the in-frame ones, dropping some. The top ten hold 1.2% of the sample, which has about 1.4 million clones, more than 95% seen once. The sample consisted of naive CD4+ T cells sorted from blood. Subset indicated: CD45RA+ positively selected. The origin of the receptors is a man younger than 45 in good health.

The rearrangement joins TRBV7-9 to TRBJ1-4, with 8 bases identical to TRBD1. Losses at the gene ends were 1 base for V and 7 bases for J; bases not matched to a gene: 5. Germline V gene lookup returns CDR1 SEHNR and CDR2 FQNEAQ (reference sequence). The CDR3 runs 15 residues. In nucleotides, the CDR3 is TGTGCCAGCAGCTTAGGGGACAGGATGGGTGAAAAACTGTTTTTT. Protein: CASSLGDRMGEKLFF.

The V and J genes are TRBV5-6 and TRBJ2-7; TRBD2 agrees at 13 bases. Germline V gene sequence: CDR1 SGHDT, CDR2 YYEEEE. This CDR3 comprises 14 residues. V shed 4 bases, J shed 6 bases, and the junction held 4 bases outside the gene matches. The CDR3 DNA is TGTGCCAGCAGCCGGGGACTAGCGGGGCCCGAGCAGTACTTC. It codes for CASSRGLAGPEQYF.

The chain recombines TRBV5-1 with TRBJ2-7, with D perhaps TRBD1 or TRBD2 (6 bases each). This CDR3 has 15 residues. The ends were cut back, 4 bases at V and 0 bases at J, with 14 bases in the middle. Germline V gene lookup returns CDR1 SGHRS and CDR2 YFSETQ. This CDR3 reads CASSTLGGSSYEQYF. The DNA of the CDR3 is TGCGCCAGCAGCACGCTAGGGGGGAGCTCCTACGAGCAGTACTTC.

The CDR3 sequence: CASSFSGSDTDTQYF. The CDR3 DNA reads TGTGCCAGCAGCTTTAGCGGGAGTGACACAGATACGCAGTATTTT. The chain joins TRBV7-3 to TRBJ2-3; TRBD2 matches at 9 bases. The CDR3 spans 15 residues. Germline-derived CDR1 and CDR2 are SGHTA and FQGTGA. V shed 3 bases, J shed 2 bases, and the junction held 3 bases outside the gene matches. The complete variable domain, with remaining parts taken from reference TRBV7-3 and TRBJ2-3, reads GAGVSQTPSNKVTEKGKYVELRCDPISGHTALYWYRQSLGQGPEFLIYFQGTGAADDSGLPNDRFFAVRPEGSVSTLKIQRTERGDSAVYLCASSFSGSDTDTQYFGPGTRLTVL.

The rearrangement joins TRBV5-1 to TRBJ2-1; perhaps TRBD2 as D (5 bases). V was clipped by 2 bases and J by 4 bases, with 16 bases between them. The CDR3 is 16 residues long. Germline V gene lookup returns CDR1 SGHRS and CDR2 YFSETQ. The CDR3 region is CASSFERPHPYNEQFF. The CDR3 DNA sequence: TGCGCCAGCAGCTTCGAGCGGCCCCACCCTTACAATGAGCAGTTCTTC. Drawing the rest from reference TRBV5-1 and TRBJ2-1, the complete variable domain is KAGVTQTPRYLIKTRGQQVTLSCSPISGHRSVSWYQQTPGQGLQFLFEYFSETQRNKGNFPGRFSGRQFSNSRSEMNVSTLELGDSALYLCASSFERPHPYNEQFFGPGTRLTVL.

As regards this clone: The same CDR3 is also encoded by other DNA sequences in this sample. V and J are TRBV7-6 and TRBJ2-1, with a weak D call TRBD2 (5 bases). The CDR3 is made up of 15 amino acids. The V gene lost 1 base and the J gene lost 4 bases, with 11 bases spanning the gap. Germline CDR1 and CDR2: SGHVS and FNYEAQ. Here the CDR3 reads CASSLGEGAYNEQFF. The CDR3 region has the DNA TGTGCCAGCAGCTTAGGAGAGGGAGCGTACAATGAGCAGTTCTTC.

The chain couples TRBV28 to TRBJ1-5, with D uncertain. This CDR3 comprises 14 residues. The germline gives CDR1 MDHEN, CDR2 SYDVKM. Trimming cost V 3 bases and J 5 bases, with 11 bases left between them. The CDR3 loop reads CASSLTAGDQPQHF. The CDR3 DNA reads TGTGCCAGCAGTTTGACGGCCGGGGATCAGCCCCAGCATTTT.

Concerning this clone itself: This sample also contains other DNA sequences that code for the same CDR3. The chain has TRBV28 and TRBJ2-3; 8 bases are a match to TRBD2. Per the germline V gene, CDR1 is MDHEN and CDR2 is SYDVKM. The CDR3 totals 14 residues. The V segment lost 3 bases and the J segment 4 bases; nucleotides outside the gene matches: 3. The CDR3 region has the DNA TGTGCCAGCAGTTTGGCGGGAGGACCAGATACGCAGTATTTT. It specifies CASSLAGGPDTQYF.

A note on this clone: The sample has other DNA sequences that encode this CDR3 too. This rearrangement joins TRBV27 to TRBJ2-7; TRBD1 might be the D (5 bases). The CDR3 consists of 12 residues. Looked up from germline, CDR1 is MNHEY and CDR2 is SMNVEV (reference sequence). V shed 1 base and J shed 5 bases, with 6 bases lying between them. CDR3 DNA sequence: TGTGCCAGCAGTTTATTAGGGGACGAGCAGTACTTC. Translated, it gives CASSLLGDEQYF.

This rearrangement joins TRBV7-2 to TRBJ2-1; D gene unclear. The germline gives CDR1 SGHTA, CDR2 FQGNSA. The V end was cut by 1 base, the J end by 6 bases, with 7 bases between. This CDR3 comprises 13 residues. The CDR3 DNA reads TGTGCCAGCAGCTTAGAAGTAAGCAATGAGCAGTTCTTC. Protein: CASSLEVSNEQFF.

V usage is TRBV6-5 and J usage is TRBJ2-1, with TRBD2 matching over 8 bases. V lost 8 bases, J lost 3 bases, and 9 bases stayed unmatched. The CDR3 extends over 15 amino acids. Looked up from germline, CDR1 is MNHEY and CDR2 is SVGAGI. The CDR3: CASAPAGGVYNEQFF. The CDR3, as DNA: TGTGCCAGCGCCCCCGCGGGGGGAGTCTACAATGAGCAGTTCTTC.

In regard to this clone: A much larger clone sits a single nucleotide away, making a read error possible. V is TRBV18 and J is TRBJ2-5; D is ambiguous. This CDR3 has 11 residues. In germline, CDR1 is KGHSH, CDR2 LQKENI. The CDR3 nucleotides are TGTGCCAGCTCACCCCAAGGGACCCAGTACTTC. Protein sequence: CASSPQGTQYF.

This clone was seen only once. This sequence joins TRBV28 and TRBJ2-3; the D gene could be TRBD1 or TRBD2 (6 bases each). The CDR3 covers 19 residues. The V end was cut by 3 bases, the J end by 2 bases, with 24 bases between. CDR1 is MDHEN, CDR2 SYDVKM, per germline. Written as DNA, the CDR3 is TGTGCCAGCAGTTTCTTAGGAGGGCAGCAGGGGTTCAACACAGATACGCAGTATTTT. This encodes CASSFLGGQQGFNTDTQYF.

The J gene is TRBJ1-2, the V gene TRBV9; TRBD1 matches 9 bases. Unmatched junction bases numbered 6, after V lost 1 base and J lost 2 bases. In germline, CDR1 is SGDLS, CDR2 YYNGEE. The CDR3 is 16 amino acids. The CDR3 DNA reads TGTGCCAGCAGCGTACTGGACAGGGGAGCCAACTATGGCTACACCTTC. Translated: CASSVLDRGANYGYTF.

This sequence joins TRBV7-3 and TRBJ2-5; no firm D call. The V end was cut by 1 base, the J end by 6 bases, with 3 bases between. The CDR3 has 11 residues. The V gene's germline CDR1 is SGHTA and CDR2 FQGTGA. The CDR3 sequence: CASSLKQTQYF. The CDR3 DNA follows: TGTGCCAGCAGCTTAAAGCAGACCCAGTACTTC.

The chain employs TRBV2 and TRBJ2-7; TRBD1 aligns across 7 bases. J gave up 5 bases and V 6 bases, and 4 bases lay outside the gene matches. The CDR3 loop spans 12 amino acids. Germline loops: CDR1 SNHLY, CDR2 FYNNEI. The CDR3 coding sequence is TGTGCCAGCAGCCAACAGGGGAACGAGCAGTACTTC. It translates to CASSQQGNEQYF.

This chain links TRBV11-2 with TRBJ2-3, with a tentative D call TRBD1 (5 bases). The V end lost 6 bases, the J end lost 2 bases, and 15 bases lay between the germline ends. CDR3 length: 15 residues. Germline values: CDR1 SGHAT, CDR2 FQNNGV. The CDR3 protein is CASRPRAAYTDTQYF. The CDR3 DNA sequence: TGTGCCAGCAGGCCCAGGGCGGCTTACACAGATACGCAGTATTTT.

The chain links TRBV27 to TRBJ2-2, with 7 positions matching TRBD2. The CDR3 consists of 16 residues. The trim removed 9 bases at V and 5 bases at J, leaving 15 bases unmatched. Germline assignment: CDR1 MNHEY and CDR2 SMNVEV (reference sequence). The CDR3 nucleotides are TGTGCCAGTGGATTTGCGGGAGTACACGGGACCGGGGAGCTGTTTTTT. This encodes CASGFAGVHGTGELFF.

This chain uses TRBV11-3 with TRBJ2-5, with D unresolved. From germline, CDR1 is SGHNT and CDR2 YENEEA. The length of the CDR3 is 14 residues. Trimming removed 5 bases from V and 0 bases from J, with 10 bases in between. This CDR3 is CASSRTRNQETQYF. CDR3 DNA: TGTGCCAGCAGCCGAACAAGAAACCAAGAGACCCAGTACTTC.

CDR3 residues: CASSPPLAFRGELFF. CDR3 bases: TGTGCCAGCAGCCCTCCTCTCGCTTTCCGGGGGGAGCTGTTTTTT. The gene calls are TRBV11-2 and TRBJ2-2; D unresolved. Trimming pared 5 bases from V and 8 bases from J, leaving 18 bases between. The CDR3 is 15 amino acids. From germline, CDR1 is SGHAT and CDR2 FQNNGV.

The chain uses TRBV29-1 and TRBJ1-1, with TRBD1 matching 7 bases. With V trimmed by 2 bases and J by 1 base, 1 base remained unmatched. Germline CDR1 SQVTM, CDR2 ANQGSEA. CDR3 length: 13 residues. The CDR3 DNA reads as TGCAGCGTTGAAAGGGGGCAGAACACTGAAGCTTTCTTT. It yields the protein CSVERGQNTEAFF. The complete variable domain, with remaining parts taken from reference TRBV29-1 and TRBJ1-1, reads SAVISQKPSRDICQRGTSLTIQCQVDSQVTMMFWYRQQPGQSLTLIATANQGSEATYESGFVIDKFPISRPNLTFSTLTVSNMSPEDSSIYLCSVERGQNTEAFFGQGTRLTVV.

The chain links TRBV11-2 to TRBJ1-2, with D unclear. V was clipped by 3 bases and J by 5 bases, with 10 bases between them. The germline CDR1 and CDR2 sequences are SGHAT and FQNNGV. The CDR3 consists of 13 residues. The CDR3 reads CASSFPKVYGYTF. The CDR3 DNA is TGTGCCAGCAGCTTCCCCAAGGTGTATGGCTACACCTTC.

The chain joins TRBV6-1 to TRBJ2-2; D ambiguous. V lost 1 base and J 1 base, leaving 7 bases between the germline ends. This CDR3 is built from 15 residues. The V gene's germline CDR1 is MNHNS and CDR2 SASEGT. CDR3 protein: CASSEGSLNTGELFF. The CDR3 DNA follows: TGTGCCAGCAGTGAAGGGTCCCTGAACACCGGGGAGCTGTTTTTT.

The chain carries TRBV21-1 and TRBJ1-4; the DNA was not used to check the table's D call, TRBD1. TRBV21-1 is reported as a pseudogene. The CDR3 extends over 17 amino acids. For the CDR3, the DNA is TGTGCCAGCAGCCCAGGAGACAGCCTTGCAACTAATGAAAAACTGTTTTTT. It encodes CASSPGDSLATNEKLFF.